This T cell receptor beta chain was sequenced in a study of blood T cell repertoires in COVID-19. Study overall: Some COVID-19 samples were acute and others convalescent; all came from the United States, Italy and Spain.

In Seattle, patients joined the study during active infection and were tracked longitudinally. V lost 8 bases, J lost 3 bases, and 14 bases lay in between. The CDR3 loop spans 13 amino acids. In germline, CDR1 is MNHEY, CDR2 SMNVEV (reference sequence). Original handling: Scientists estimated how many nucleated cells there were by amplifying reference gene primers. The protocol was immunoSEQ multiplex PCR, while the TCRdb copy is restricted to in-frame clones and leaves out a portion. V and J calls and clone size are copied from that table; D and trimming were computed from the DNA. The sample consists of 150,000 to 200,000 clones, 70% to 80% of them appearing once.

Sequencing was carried out using peripheral blood. J is TRBJ2-7 and V is TRBV27, with TRBD2 as a possible D gene (5 bases). The receptor comes from a woman in her forties with COVID-19, enrolled during active disease. This CDR3 is CASRGLGLYEQYF. In DNA, the CDR3 is TGTGCCAGCCGAGGACTTGGGCTCTACGAGCAGTACTTC.